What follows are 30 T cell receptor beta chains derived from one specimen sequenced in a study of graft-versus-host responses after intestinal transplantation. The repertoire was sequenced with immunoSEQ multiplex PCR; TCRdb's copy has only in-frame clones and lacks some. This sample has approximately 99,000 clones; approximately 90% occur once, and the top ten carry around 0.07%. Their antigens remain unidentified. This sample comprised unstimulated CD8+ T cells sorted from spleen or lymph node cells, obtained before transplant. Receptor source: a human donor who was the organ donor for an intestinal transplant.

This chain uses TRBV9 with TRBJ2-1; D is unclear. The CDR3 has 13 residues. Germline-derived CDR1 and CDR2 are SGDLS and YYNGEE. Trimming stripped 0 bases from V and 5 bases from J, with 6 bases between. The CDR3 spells CASSVGLNNEQFF. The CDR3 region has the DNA TGTGCCAGCAGCGTAGGACTGAACAATGAGCAGTTCTTC.

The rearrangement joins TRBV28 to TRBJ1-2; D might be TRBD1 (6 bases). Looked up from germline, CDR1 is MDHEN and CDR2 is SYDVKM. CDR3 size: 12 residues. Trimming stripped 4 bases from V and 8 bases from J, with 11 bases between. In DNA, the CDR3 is TGTGCCAGCAGTTCCGACAGGAGCGGCTACACCTTC. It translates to CASSSDRSGYTF.

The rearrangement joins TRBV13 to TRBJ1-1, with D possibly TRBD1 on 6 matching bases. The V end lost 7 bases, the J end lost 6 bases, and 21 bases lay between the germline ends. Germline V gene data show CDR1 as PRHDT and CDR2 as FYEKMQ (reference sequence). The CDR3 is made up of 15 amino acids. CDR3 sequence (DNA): TGTGCCAGCACCGTTGGACAGTTGGGGGATCCTGAAGCTTTCTTT. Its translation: CASTVGQLGDPEAFF.

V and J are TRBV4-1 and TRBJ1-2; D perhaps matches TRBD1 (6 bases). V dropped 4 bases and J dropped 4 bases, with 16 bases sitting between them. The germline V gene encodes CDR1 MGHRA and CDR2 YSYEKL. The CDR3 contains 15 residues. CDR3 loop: CASSPEQGATYGYTF. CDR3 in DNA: TGCGCCAGCAGCCCCGAACAGGGCGCTACCTATGGCTACACCTTC.

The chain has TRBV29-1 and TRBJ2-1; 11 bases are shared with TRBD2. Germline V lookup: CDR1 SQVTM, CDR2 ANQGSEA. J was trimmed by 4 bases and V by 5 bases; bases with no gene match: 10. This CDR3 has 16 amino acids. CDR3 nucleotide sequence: TGCAGCGTTCTAACACGACTAGCGGGGCAATACAATGAGCAGTTCTTC. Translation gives CSVLTRLAGQYNEQFF.

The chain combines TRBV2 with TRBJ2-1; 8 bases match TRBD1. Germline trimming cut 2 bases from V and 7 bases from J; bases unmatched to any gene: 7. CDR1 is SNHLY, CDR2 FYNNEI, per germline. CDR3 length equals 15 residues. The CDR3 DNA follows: TGTGCCAGCAGTGAAACCGGGACAGGACGAAATGAGCAGTTCTTC. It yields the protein CASSETGTGRNEQFF. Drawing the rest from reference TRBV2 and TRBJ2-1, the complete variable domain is EPEVTQTPSHQVTQMGQEVILRCVPISNHLYFYWYRQILGQKVEFLVSFYNNEISEKSEIFDDQFSVERPDGSNFTLKIRSTKLEDSAMYFCASSETGTGRNEQFFGPGTRLTVL.

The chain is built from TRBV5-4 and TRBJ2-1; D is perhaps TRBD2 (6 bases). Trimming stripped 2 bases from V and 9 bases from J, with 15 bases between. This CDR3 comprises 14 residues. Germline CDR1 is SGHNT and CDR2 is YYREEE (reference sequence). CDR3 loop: CASSFRGSGSEQFF. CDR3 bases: TGTGCCAGCAGCTTCCGGGGGTCTGGTAGTGAGCAGTTCTTC.

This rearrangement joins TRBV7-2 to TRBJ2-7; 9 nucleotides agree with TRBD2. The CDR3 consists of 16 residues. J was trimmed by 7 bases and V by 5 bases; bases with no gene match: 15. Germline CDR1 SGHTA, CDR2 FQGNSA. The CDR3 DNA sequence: TGTGCCAGCAGCCAAACGTTGCGGGGGGGCCGGGAGGAGCAGTACTTC. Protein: CASSQTLRGGREEQYF.

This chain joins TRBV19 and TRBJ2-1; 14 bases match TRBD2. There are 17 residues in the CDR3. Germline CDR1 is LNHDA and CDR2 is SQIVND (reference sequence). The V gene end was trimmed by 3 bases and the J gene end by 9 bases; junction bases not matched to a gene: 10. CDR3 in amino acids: CASSIIGLAGGGGEQFF. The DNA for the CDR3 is TGTGCCAGTAGTATCATCGGACTAGCGGGAGGAGGGGGTGAGCAGTTCTTC.

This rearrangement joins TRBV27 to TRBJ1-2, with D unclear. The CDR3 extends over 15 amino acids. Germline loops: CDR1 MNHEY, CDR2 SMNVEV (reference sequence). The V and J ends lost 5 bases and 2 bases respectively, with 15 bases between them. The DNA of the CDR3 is TGTGCCAGCAGTGCCCGGGGTGGGGAGAACTATGGCTACACCTTC. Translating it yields CASSARGGENYGYTF.

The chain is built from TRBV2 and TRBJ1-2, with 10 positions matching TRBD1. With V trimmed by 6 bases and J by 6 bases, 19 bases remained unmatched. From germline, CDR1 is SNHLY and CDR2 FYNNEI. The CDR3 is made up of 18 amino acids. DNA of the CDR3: TGTGCCAGCAGCGAACACCTAATGACAGGGGGCGCAACGGATGGCTACACCTTC. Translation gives CASSEHLMTGGATDGYTF.

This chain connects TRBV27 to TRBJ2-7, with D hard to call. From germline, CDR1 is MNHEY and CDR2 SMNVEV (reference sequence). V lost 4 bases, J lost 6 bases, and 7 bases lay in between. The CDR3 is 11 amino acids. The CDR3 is CASSYYGEQYF. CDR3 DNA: TGTGCCAGCAGTTATTACGGCGAGCAGTACTTC.

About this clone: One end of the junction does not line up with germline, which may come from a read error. CDR3 residues: CSVNWAGGWYSEQFF. CDR3 DNA: TGCAGCGTGAATTGGGCGGGGGGATGGTACAGTGAGCAGTTCTTC. The chain links TRBV29-1 to TRBJ2-1, with 8 bases matching TRBD2. The CDR3 totals 15 residues. Germline loops: CDR1 SQVTM, CDR2 ANQGSEA.

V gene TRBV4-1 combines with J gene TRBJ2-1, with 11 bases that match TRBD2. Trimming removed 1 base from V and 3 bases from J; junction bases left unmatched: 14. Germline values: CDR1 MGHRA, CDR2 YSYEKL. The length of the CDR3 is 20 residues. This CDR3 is CASSQGSVGSGGGDYNEQFF. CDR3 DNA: TGCGCCAGCAGCCAAGGAAGCGTCGGTAGCGGGGGGGGAGACTACAATGAGCAGTTCTTC.

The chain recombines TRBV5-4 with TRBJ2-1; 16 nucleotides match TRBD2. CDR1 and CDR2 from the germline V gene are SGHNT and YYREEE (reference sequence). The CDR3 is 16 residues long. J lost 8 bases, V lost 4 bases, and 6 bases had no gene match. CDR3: CASSEGLAGGPYEQFF. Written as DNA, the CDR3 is TGTGCCAGCAGCGAGGGACTAGCGGGGGGGCCGTATGAGCAGTTCTTC.

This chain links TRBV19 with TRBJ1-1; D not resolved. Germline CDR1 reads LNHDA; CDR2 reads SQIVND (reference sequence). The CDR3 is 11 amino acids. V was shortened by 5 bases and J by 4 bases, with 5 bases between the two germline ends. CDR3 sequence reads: CASSGGTEAFF. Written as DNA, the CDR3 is TGTGCCAGTAGTGGAGGCACTGAAGCTTTCTTT.

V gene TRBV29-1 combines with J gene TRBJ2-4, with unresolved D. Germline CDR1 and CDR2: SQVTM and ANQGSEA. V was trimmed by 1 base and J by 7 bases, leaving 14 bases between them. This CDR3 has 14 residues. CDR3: CSVEADSSFNIQYF. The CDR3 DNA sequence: TGCAGCGTTGAAGCTGACTCCTCTTTTAACATTCAGTACTTC.

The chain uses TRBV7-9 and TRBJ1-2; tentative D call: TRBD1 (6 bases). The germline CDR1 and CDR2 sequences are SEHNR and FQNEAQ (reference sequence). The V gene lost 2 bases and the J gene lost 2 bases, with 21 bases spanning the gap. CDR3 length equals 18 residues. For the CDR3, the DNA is TGTGCCAGCAGCTTATTTTATGGACAGTCGCTAGCCAACTATGGCTACACCTTC. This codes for CASSLFYGQSLANYGYTF. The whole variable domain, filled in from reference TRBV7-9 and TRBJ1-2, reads DTGVSQNPRHKITKRGQNVTFRCDPISEHNRLYWYRQTLGQGPEFLTYFQNEAQLEKSRLLSDRFSAERPKGSFSTLEIQRTEQGDSAMYLCASSLFYGQSLANYGYTFGSGTRLTVV.

CDR3 nucleotide sequence: TGTGCCAGCAGCCCTCGCGGGGACACCGGGGAGCTGTTTTTT. This translates into CASSPRGDTGELFF. The rearrangement links TRBV7-3 to TRBJ2-2, with D tentatively TRBD2 (6 bases). This CDR3 spans 14 amino acids. V lost 5 bases and J lost 3, with 10 bases in between. Germline loops: CDR1 SGHTA, CDR2 FQGTGA.

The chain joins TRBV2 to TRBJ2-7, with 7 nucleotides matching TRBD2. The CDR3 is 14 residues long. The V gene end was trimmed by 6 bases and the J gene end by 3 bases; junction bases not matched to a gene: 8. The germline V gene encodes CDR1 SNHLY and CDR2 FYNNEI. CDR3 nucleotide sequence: TGTGCCAGCAGAGAAACGGGACTAATCTACGAGCAGTACTTC. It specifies CASRETGLIYEQYF. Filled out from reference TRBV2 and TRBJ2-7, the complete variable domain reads EPEVTQTPSHQVTQMGQEVILRCVPISNHLYFYWYRQILGQKVEFLVSFYNNEISEKSEIFDDQFSVERPDGSNFTLKIRSTKLEDSAMYFCASRETGLIYEQYFGPGTRLTVT.

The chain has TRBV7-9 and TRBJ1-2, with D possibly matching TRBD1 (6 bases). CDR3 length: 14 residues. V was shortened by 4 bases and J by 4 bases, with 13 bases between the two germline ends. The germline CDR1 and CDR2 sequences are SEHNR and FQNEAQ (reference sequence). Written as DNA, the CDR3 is TGTGCCAGCAGCTCTCTCGACAGGATCTATGGCTACACCTTC. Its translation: CASSSLDRIYGYTF.

CDR3 nucleotides: TGTGCCAGCAGCTTGGCGGGGCTAGCGTTTTACACAGATACGCAGTATTTT. This translates into CASSLAGLAFYTDTQYF. The chain joins TRBV5-5 to TRBJ2-3; perhaps TRBD2 as D (6 bases). Per germline, CDR1 SGHKS and CDR2 YYEKEE (reference sequence). V was pared by 0 bases and J by 2 bases, with 16 bases between. The CDR3 spans 17 residues.

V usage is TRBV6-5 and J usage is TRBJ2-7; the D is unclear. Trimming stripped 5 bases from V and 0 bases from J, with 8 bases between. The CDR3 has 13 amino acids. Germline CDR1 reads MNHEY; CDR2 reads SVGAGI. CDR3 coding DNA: TGTGCCAGCAGTGCACAGAACTCCTACGAGCAGTACTTC. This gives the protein CASSAQNSYEQYF.

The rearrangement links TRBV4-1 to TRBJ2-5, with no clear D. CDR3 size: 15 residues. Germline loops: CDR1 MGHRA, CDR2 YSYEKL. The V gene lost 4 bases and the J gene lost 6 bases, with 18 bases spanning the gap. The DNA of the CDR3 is TGCGCCAGCAGCCCGTTGTCGGTGATGGGCAAGACCCAGTACTTC. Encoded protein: CASSPLSVMGKTQYF.

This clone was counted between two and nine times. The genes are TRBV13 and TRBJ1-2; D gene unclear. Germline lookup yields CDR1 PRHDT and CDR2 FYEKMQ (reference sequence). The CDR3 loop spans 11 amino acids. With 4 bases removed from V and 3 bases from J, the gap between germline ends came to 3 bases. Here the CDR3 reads CASSSDYGYTF. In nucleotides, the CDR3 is TGTGCCAGCAGCTCCGACTATGGCTACACCTTC.

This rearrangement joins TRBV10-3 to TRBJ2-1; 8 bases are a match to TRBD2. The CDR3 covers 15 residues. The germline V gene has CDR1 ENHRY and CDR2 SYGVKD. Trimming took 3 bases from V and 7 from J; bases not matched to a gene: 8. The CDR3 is CAISDERELLNEQFF. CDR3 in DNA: TGTGCCATCAGTGACGAGCGGGAGCTTTTGAATGAGCAGTTCTTC.

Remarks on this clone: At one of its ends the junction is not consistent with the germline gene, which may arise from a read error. CDR3 DNA: TGTGCCAGCAGTGAAGGCGGGGGGGGAACCTTACAAGAGGCCCAGTACTTC. Its translation is CASSEGGGGTLQEAQYF. The chain combines TRBV2 with TRBJ2-5; TRBD2 aligns across 9 bases. The CDR3 covers 17 residues. CDR1 and CDR2 (germline): SNHLY, FYNNEI.

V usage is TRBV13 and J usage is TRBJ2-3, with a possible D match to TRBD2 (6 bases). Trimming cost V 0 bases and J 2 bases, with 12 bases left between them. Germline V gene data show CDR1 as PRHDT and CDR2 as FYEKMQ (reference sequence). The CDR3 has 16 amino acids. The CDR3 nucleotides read TGTGCCAGCAGCTTAGGCCTAACTAGCCACACAGATACGCAGTATTTT. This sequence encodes CASSLGLTSHTDTQYF.

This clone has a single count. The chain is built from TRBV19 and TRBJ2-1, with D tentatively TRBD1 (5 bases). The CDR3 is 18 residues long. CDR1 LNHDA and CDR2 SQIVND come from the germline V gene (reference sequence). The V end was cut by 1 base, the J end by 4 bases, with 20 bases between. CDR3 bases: TGTGCCAGTAGTATAGCCTCGGCAGGGCTGGGCGAATACAATGAGCAGTTCTTC. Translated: CASSIASAGLGEYNEQFF.

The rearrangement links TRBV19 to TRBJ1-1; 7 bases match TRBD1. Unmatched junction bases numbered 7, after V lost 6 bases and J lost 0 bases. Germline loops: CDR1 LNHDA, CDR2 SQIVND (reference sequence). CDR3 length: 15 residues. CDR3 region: CASSRRTGMNTEAFF. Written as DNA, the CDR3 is TGTGCCAGTAGCCGGAGGACAGGAATGAACACTGAAGCTTTCTTT.